These T cell receptor beta chains were read from a single sample in a study of blood T cell repertoires in COVID-19. Sequencing was performed with immunoSEQ multiplex PCR; in TCRdb, only in-frame clones are kept and a portion is missing. The table lists 150,000 to 200,000 clones, roughly 84% of them singletons. Sequenced sample: peripheral blood. The receptors shown here come from a woman between 50 and 59 years old with COVID-19, enrolled during active disease. The CDR3 runs from the conserved cysteine through the conserved F or W. A D gene is named only where the DNA matches it firmly. Rows may omit the clone size; those that give it use once, few, many or a size class.

>TRBD1|.|TRBV28|TRBJ1-2
CASSSGQGDSYGYTF
TGTGCCAGCAGTTCCGGACAGGGAGACAGCTATGGCTACACCTTC
>TRBD1|.|TRBV14|TRBJ1-3
CASSQRTGGSGNTIYF
TGTGCCAGCAGCCAAAGGACAGGGGGCTCTGGAAACACCATATATTTT
>.|.|TRBV7-9|TRBJ1-4
CASSFQGGNEKLFF
TGTGCCAGCAGCTTTCAGGGCGGTAATGAAAAACTGTTTTTT
>TRBD2|.|TRBV4-3|TRBJ2-1
CASSQFWTSGGAVSYNEQFF
TGCGCCAGCAGCCAGTTTTGGACTAGCGGGGGGGCCGTCTCCTACAATGAGCAGTTCTTC
>TRBD1|.|TRBV7-9|TRBJ1-2
CASSSGQGASGYTF
TGTGCCAGCAGTTCGGGACAGGGGGCTTCTGGCTACACCTTC
>TRBD2|.|TRBV3-1/TRBV3-2|TRBJ2-3
CASSQGLAGTDTQYF
TGTGCCAGCAGCCAGGGGCTAGCGGGCACAGATACGCAGTATTTT
>.|.|TRBV27|TRBJ2-7
CASSPGLGTSEQYF
TGTGCCAGCTCCCCCGGACTGGGTACCTCCGAGCAGTACTTC
>TRBD1|.|TRBV19|TRBJ2-6
CASSKDRGVGANVLTF
TGTGCCAGTAGTAAAGACAGGGGGGTTGGGGCCAACGTCCTGACTTTC
>.|.|TRBV19|TRBJ2-3
CASSIGRVSTDTQYF
TGTGCCAGTAGTATAGGCAGGGTAAGCACAGATACGCAGTATTTT
>.|.|TRBV7-9|TRBJ1-1
CASRGDKNTEAFF
TGTGCCAGCAGAGGCGACAAGAACACTGAAGCTTTCTTT
>.|.|TRBV5-1|TRBJ1-1
CASSLEGGTEAFF
TGCGCCAGCAGCCTGGAAGGGGGCACTGAAGCTTTCTTT
>TRBD2|.|TRBV10-3|TRBJ2-5
CAISETLTTSGQETQYF
TGTGCCATCAGTGAGACCCTCACGACTAGCGGGCAAGAGACCCAGTACTTC
>TRBD1|.|TRBV24-1|TRBJ2-2
CATSDQGTGGEKIGELFF
TGTGCCACCAGTGACCAAGGGACAGGGGGAGAGAAAATCGGGGAGCTGTTTTTT
>.|.|TRBV28|TRBJ2-7
CASREDGGQYF
TGTGCCAGCAGGGAGGACGGCGGGCAGTACTTC
>.|.|TRBV3-1/TRBV3-2|TRBJ1-2
CASSQDQATFWGYTF
TGTGCCAGCAGCCAAGATCAGGCCACTTTCTGGGGCTACACCTTC
>TRBD1|.|TRBV6-5|TRBJ1-2
CASSYFRTGDGYTF
TGTGCCAGCAGTTACTTTAGAACAGGGGACGGCTACACCTTC
>.|.|TRBV29-1|TRBJ2-5
CSVNRVGEETQYF
TGCAGCGTCAACAGGGTAGGGGAAGAGACCCAGTACTTC
>.|.|TRBV11-1|TRBJ1-1
CASSLSAGMGTEAFF
TGTGCCAGCAGCTTATCCGCAGGGATGGGCACTGAAGCTTTCTTT
>TRBD2|.|TRBV19|TRBJ2-5
CASIGEGETQYF
TGTGCCAGTATTGGGGAGGGGGAGACCCAGTACTTC
>TRBD2|.|TRBV6-6|TRBJ2-3
CASSRTSGGRDTQYF
TGTGCCAGCAGTCGGACTAGCGGGGGGAGGGATACGCAGTATTTT
>TRBD1|few|TRBV5-4|TRBJ2-7
CASSSGQASYEQYF
TGTGCCAGCAGCTCGGGACAGGCCTCCTACGAGCAGTACTTC
>.|once|TRBV2|TRBJ2-1
CASREGSYNEQFF
TGTGCCAGCAGGGAGGGTTCCTACAATGAGCAGTTCTTC
>TRBD2|.|TRBV20-1|TRBJ2-2
CSASSGGGGELFF
TGCAGTGCTAGTTCGGGAGGGGGCGGGGAGCTGTTTTTT
>TRBD1|once|TRBV19|TRBJ2-7
CASTTRDSPNEQYF
TGTGCCAGTACTACTCGGGACAGTCCAAACGAGCAGTACTTC
>.|.|TRBV28|TRBJ1-3
CASIEGSGNTIYF
TGTGCCAGCATCGAGGGTTCTGGAAACACCATATATTTT
>.|.|TRBV5-4|TRBJ2-3
CASSLGGIGSTDTQYF
TGTGCCAGCAGCTTGGGAGGGATCGGGAGCACAGATACGCAGTATTTT
>.|few|TRBV6-6|TRBJ2-7
CASSEENRSGEQYF
TGTGCCAGCAGTGAGGAGAACCGTTCGGGTGAGCAGTACTTC
>.|.|TRBV4-1|TRBJ2-3
CASSQDRAGGLTDTQYF
TGCGCCAGCAGCCAAGATCGCGCCGGGGGACTCACAGATACGCAGTATTTT
>TRBD2|.|TRBV10-2|TRBJ2-3
CASSLGLAGGYTDTQYF
TGCGCCAGCAGCCTAGGACTAGCGGGGGGGTACACAGATACGCAGTATTTT
>.|.|TRBV5-4|TRBJ2-5
CASSSPTLQETQYF
TGTGCCAGCAGCTCCCCGACACTTCAAGAGACCCAGTACTTC
>.|.|TRBV11-2|TRBJ2-2
CASSLSYRFTGELFF
TGTGCCAGCAGCTTAAGCTACAGGTTCACCGGGGAGCTGTTTTTT
>.|.|TRBV7-9|TRBJ2-5
CASEGVLGETQYF
TGTGCCTCAGAAGGGGTATTGGGGGAGACCCAGTACTTC
>.|once|TRBV4-1|TRBJ2-7
CASRLDSSYEQYF
TGCGCCAGCAGGCTGGACAGCTCCTACGAGCAGTACTTC
>TRBD2|.|TRBV11-2|TRBJ2-1
CASSQWALRGSYNEQFF
TGTGCCAGCAGCCAGTGGGCGTTGCGGGGGTCCTACAATGAGCAGTTCTTC
>TRBD1|.|TRBV11-2|TRBJ1-2
CASSLGRQGFNYGYTF
TGTGCCAGCAGCTTGGGAAGACAGGGGTTCAACTATGGCTACACCTTC
>.|once|TRBV28|TRBJ1-3
CASSLWHPSSGNTIYF
TGTGCCAGCAGTTTATGGCACCCGAGCTCTGGAAACACCATATATTTT
>TRBD1|.|TRBV11-2|TRBJ1-1
CASSYPGQGEAFF
TGTGCCAGCAGCTATCCGGGACAGGGAGAAGCTTTCTTT